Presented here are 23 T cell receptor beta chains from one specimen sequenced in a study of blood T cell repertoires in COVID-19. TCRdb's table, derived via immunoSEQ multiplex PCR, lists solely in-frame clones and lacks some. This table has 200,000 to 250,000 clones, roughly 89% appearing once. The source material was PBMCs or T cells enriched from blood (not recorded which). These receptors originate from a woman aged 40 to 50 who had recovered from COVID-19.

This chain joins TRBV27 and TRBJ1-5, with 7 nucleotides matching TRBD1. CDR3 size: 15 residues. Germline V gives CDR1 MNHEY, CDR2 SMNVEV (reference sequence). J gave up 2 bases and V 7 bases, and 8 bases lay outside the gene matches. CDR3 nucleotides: TGTGCCAGCAAAGACAGGGTTTTCGGCAATCAGCCCCAGCATTTT. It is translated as CASKDRVFGNQPQHF.

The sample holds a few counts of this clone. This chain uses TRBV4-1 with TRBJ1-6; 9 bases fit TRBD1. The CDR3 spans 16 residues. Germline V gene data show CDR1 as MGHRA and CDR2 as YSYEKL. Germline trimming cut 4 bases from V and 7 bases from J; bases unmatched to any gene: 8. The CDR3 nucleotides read TGCGCCAGCAGCCCGACCCTCGACAGGGGGAATTCACCCCTCCACTTT. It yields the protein CASSPTLDRGNSPLHF.

CDR3 bases: TGTGCCAGCAGCCAAGTGGCAGGCTCTGGAAACACCATATATTTT. Protein sequence: CASSQVAGSGNTIYF. The gene calls are TRBV14 and TRBJ1-3; D uncertain. With 1 base removed from V and 0 bases from J, the gap between germline ends came to 7 bases. CDR3 length: 15 residues. CDR1 and CDR2 from the germline V gene are SGHDN and FVKESK.

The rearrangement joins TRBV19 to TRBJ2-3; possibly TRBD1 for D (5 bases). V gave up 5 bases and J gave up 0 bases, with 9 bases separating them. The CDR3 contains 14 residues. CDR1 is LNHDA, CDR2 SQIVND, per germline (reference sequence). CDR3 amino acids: CASSPRQSTDTQYF. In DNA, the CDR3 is TGTGCCAGTAGTCCCCGACAGAGCACAGATACGCAGTATTTT.

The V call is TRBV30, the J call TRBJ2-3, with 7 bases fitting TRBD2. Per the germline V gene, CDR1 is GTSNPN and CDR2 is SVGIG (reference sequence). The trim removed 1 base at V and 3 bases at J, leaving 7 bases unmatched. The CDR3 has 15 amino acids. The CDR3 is CAWSGGGRITDTQYF. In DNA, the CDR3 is TGTGCCTGGAGTGGGGGGGGGAGGATAACAGATACGCAGTATTTT.

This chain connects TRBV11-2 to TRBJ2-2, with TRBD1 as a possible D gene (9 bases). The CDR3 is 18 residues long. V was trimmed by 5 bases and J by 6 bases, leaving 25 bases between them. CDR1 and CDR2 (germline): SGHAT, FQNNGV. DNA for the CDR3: TGTGCCAGCAGCCGCTTCCCGGGACAGGGTAGCGGGGCCGGGGAGCTGTTTTTT. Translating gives CASSRFPGQGSGAGELFF.

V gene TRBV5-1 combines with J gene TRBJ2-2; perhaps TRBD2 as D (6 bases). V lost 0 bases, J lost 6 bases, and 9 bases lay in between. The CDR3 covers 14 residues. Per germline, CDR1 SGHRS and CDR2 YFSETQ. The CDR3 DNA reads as TGCGCCAGCAGCTTGGGATCGGGGGCCGGGGAGCTGTTTTTT. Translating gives CASSLGSGAGELFF.

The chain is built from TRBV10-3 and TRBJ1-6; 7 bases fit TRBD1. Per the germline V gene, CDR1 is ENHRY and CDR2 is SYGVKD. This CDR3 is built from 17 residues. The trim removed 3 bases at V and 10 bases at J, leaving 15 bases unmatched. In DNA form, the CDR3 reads TGTGCCATCAGTGATACTCCCCCGACAGGGAATGGGTCACCCCTCCACTTT. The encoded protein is CAISDTPPTGNGSPLHF.

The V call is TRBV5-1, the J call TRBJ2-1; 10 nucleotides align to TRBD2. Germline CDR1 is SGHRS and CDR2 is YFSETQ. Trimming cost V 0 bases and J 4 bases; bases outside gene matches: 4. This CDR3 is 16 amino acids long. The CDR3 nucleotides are TGCGCCAGCAGCTTGGGCTCTAGCGGGGGTTACAATGAGCAGTTCTTC. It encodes CASSLGSSGGYNEQFF.

The CDR3 DNA reads TGCGCCAGCAGCCAGCTGGGCTCTAACAATGAGCAGTTCTTC. Protein product: CASSQLGSNNEQFF. This chain joins TRBV5-1 and TRBJ2-1; unclear D gene. The V and J ends lost 4 bases and 5 bases respectively, with 13 bases between them. CDR1 is SGHRS, CDR2 YFSETQ, per germline. The CDR3 totals 14 residues.

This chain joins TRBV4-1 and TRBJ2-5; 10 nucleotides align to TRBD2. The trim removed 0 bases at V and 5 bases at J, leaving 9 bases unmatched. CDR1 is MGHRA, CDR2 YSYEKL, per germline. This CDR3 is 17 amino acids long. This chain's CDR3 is CASSQDIGAGGQETQYF. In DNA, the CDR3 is TGCGCCAGCAGCCAAGATATCGGAGCGGGAGGGCAGGAGACCCAGTACTTC.

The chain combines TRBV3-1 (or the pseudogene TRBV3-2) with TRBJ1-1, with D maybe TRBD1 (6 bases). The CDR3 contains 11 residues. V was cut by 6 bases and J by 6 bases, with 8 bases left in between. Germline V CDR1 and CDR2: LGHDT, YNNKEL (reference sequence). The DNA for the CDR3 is TGTGCCAGCAGACAGGGCTCTGAAGCTTTCTTT. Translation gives CASRQGSEAFF.

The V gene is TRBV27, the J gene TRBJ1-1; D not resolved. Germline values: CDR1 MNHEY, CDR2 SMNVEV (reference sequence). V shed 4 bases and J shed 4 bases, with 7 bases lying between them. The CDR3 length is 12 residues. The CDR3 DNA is TGTGCCAGCAGTTCCTACCGCACTGAAGCTTTCTTT. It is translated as CASSSYRTEAFF.

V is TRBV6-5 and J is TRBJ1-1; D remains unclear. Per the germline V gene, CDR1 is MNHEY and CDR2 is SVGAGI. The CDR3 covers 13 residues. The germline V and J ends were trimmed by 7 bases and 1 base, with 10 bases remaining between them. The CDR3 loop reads CASTQPENTEAFF. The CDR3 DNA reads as TGTGCCAGCACCCAACCAGAGAACACTGAAGCTTTCTTT.

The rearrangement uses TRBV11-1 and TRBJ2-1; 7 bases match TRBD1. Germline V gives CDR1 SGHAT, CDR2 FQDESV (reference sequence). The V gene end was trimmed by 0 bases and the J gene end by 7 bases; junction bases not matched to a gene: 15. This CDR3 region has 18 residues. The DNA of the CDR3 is TGTGCCAGCAGCTTAGCGGTAGGAAGAACAGGGGAGAAGAATGAGCAGTTCTTC. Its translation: CASSLAVGRTGEKNEQFF.

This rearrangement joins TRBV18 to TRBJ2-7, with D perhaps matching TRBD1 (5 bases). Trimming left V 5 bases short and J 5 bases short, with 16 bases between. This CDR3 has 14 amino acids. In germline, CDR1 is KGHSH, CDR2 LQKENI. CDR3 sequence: CASSFQGPPDEQYV. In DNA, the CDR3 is TGTGCCAGCTCATTCCAGGGTCCCCCCGACGAGCAGTACGTC.

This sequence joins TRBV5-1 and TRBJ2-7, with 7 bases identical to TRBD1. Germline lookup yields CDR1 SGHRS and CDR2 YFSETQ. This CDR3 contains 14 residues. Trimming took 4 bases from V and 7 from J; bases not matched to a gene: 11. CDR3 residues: CASSLTGARGEQYV. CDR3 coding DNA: TGCGCCAGCAGCCTCACAGGGGCCAGGGGGGAGCAGTACGTC.

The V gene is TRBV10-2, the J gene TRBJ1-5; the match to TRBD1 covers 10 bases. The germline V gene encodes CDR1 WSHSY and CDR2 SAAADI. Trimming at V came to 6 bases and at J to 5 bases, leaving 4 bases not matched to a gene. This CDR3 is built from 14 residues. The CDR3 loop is CASSYGTGDQPQHF. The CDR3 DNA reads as TGCGCCAGCAGCTACGGGACAGGGGATCAGCCCCAGCATTTT.

The chain's CDR3 is CATSELGGSSYNEQFF. CDR3 sequence (DNA): TGTGCCACCAGTGAATTGGGGGGGTCCTCCTACAATGAGCAGTTCTTC. The chain is built from TRBV24-1 and TRBJ2-1; 7 bases fit TRBD2. Germline lookup yields CDR1 KGHDR and CDR2 SFDVKD. The trim removed 4 bases at V and 0 bases at J, leaving 5 bases unmatched. The length of the CDR3 is 16 residues.

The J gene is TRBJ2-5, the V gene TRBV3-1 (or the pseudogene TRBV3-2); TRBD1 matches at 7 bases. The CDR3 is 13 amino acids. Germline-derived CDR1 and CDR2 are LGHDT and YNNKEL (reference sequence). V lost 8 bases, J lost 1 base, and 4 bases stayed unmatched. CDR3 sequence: CASLRQGQETQYF. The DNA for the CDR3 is TGTGCCAGCCTTCGACAGGGCCAAGAGACCCAGTACTTC.

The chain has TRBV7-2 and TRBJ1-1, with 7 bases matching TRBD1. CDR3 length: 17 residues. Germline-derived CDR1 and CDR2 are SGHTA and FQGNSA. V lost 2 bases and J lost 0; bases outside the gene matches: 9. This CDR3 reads CASSLTAADRVNTEAFF. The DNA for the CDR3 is TGTGCCAGCAGCTTAACTGCGGCCGACAGGGTGAACACTGAAGCTTTCTTT.

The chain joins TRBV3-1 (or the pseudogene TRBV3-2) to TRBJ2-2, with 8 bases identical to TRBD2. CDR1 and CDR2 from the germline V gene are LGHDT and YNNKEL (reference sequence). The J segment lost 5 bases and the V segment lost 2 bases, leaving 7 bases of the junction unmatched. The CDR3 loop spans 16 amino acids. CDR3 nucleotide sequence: TGTGCCAGCAGCCAAAACGGGAGGGAGGGAACCGGGGAGCTGTTTTTT. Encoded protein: CASSQNGREGTGELFF.

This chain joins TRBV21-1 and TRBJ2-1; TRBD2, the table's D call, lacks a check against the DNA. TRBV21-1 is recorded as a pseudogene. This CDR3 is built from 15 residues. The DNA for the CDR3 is TGTGCCAGCAGCAAAGACCCCGGCTCCTACAATGAGCAGTTCTTC. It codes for CASSKDPGSYNEQFF.